Presented here are 25 T cell receptor beta chains from one specimen sequenced in a study of blood T cell repertoires in COVID-19. Using immunoSEQ multiplex PCR, the repertoire was profiled, and TCRdb retains in-frame clones only, with some absent. The sample shows 350,000 to 550,000 clones, around nine tenths of them seen only once. The sequenced sample was PBMCs or T cells enriched from blood (not recorded which). These receptors were obtained from a woman between 18 and 29 years old with acute COVID-19.

This rearrangement joins TRBV7-2 to TRBJ1-2, with 11 bases that match TRBD1. Losses at the gene ends were 3 bases for V and 8 bases for J; bases not matched to a gene: 5. CDR1 is SGHTA and CDR2 is FQGNSA in the germline V gene. The CDR3 contains 14 residues. In DNA form, the CDR3 reads TGTGCCAGCAGCTTCGGACAGGGGGCGGAGGGCTACACCTTC. Translating gives CASSFGQGAEGYTF.

The chain links TRBV7-9 to TRBJ2-7; 8 bases align to TRBD1. V dropped 5 bases and J dropped 7; count of bases not matched to a gene: 16. The CDR3 is 16 residues long. CDR1 and CDR2 (germline): SEHNR, FQNEAQ (reference sequence). CDR3 loop: CASSPAGTGALREQYF. The CDR3 bases are TGTGCCAGCAGCCCTGCCGGGACAGGAGCCCTTAGAGAGCAGTACTTC.

This chain links TRBV3-1 (or the pseudogene TRBV3-2) with TRBJ2-4, with a tentative D call TRBD1 (6 bases). Germline V gives CDR1 LGHDT, CDR2 YNNKEL (reference sequence). This CDR3 has 15 amino acids. Trimming removed 0 bases from V and 6 bases from J, with 12 bases in between. This chain's CDR3 is CASSQDQDRSNIQYF. CDR3 nucleotides: TGTGCCAGCAGCCAAGATCAGGACAGATCAAACATTCAGTACTTC.

The CDR3 protein is CATSRGQADGLFF. Here the CDR3 DNA reads TGTGCCACCAGCAGGGGACAGGCCGACGGACTGTTTTTT. The J gene is TRBJ1-4, the V gene TRBV15; TRBD1 matches 8 bases. The CDR3 is made up of 13 amino acids. V gave up 3 bases and J gave up 13 bases; unmatched junction bases: 7. CDR1 is LNHNV and CDR2 is YYDKDF in the germline V gene (reference sequence).

The chain joins TRBV2 to TRBJ2-5; 9 bases are a match to TRBD1. This CDR3 comprises 13 residues. In germline, CDR1 is SNHLY, CDR2 FYNNEI. V gave up 6 bases and J gave up 5 bases; unmatched junction bases: 4. CDR3 sequence reads: CASSGTGRETQYF. The CDR3 DNA sequence: TGTGCCAGCAGCGGGACAGGGAGGGAGACCCAGTACTTC. The variable domain in full, with the rest retrieved from reference TRBV2 and TRBJ2-5, is EPEVTQTPSHQVTQMGQEVILRCVPISNHLYFYWYRQILGQKVEFLVSFYNNEISEKSEIFDDQFSVERPDGSNFTLKIRSTKLEDSAMYFCASSGTGRETQYFGPGTRLLVL.

On this clone: The same CDR3 is also encoded by other DNA sequences in this sample. The J gene is TRBJ2-3, the V gene TRBV5-1, with TRBD1 matching over 9 bases. The ends lost 4 bases at V and 4 bases at J; junction bases unmatched: 4. Germline V gives CDR1 SGHRS, CDR2 YFSETQ. The CDR3 covers 14 residues. CDR3 in amino acids: CASSPGQGSDTQYF. CDR3 coding DNA: TGCGCCAGCAGCCCTGGACAGGGGTCAGATACGCAGTATTTT. Full variable domain (outside the CDR3, taken from reference TRBV5-1 and TRBJ2-3): KAGVTQTPRYLIKTRGQQVTLSCSPISGHRSVSWYQQTPGQGLQFLFEYFSETQRNKGNFPGRFSGRQFSNSRSEMNVSTLELGDSALYLCASSPGQGSDTQYFGPGTRLTVL.

The rearrangement links TRBV6-5 to TRBJ2-1, with 11 bases matching TRBD2. With 6 bases clipped from V and 8 bases from J, the junction kept 9 bases outside the gene matches. The CDR3 consists of 15 residues. Germline V gene sequence: CDR1 MNHEY, CDR2 SVGAGI. The CDR3 nucleotides are TGTGCCAGCAGGCCCCTAGCGGGGGGCCGCGATGAGCAGTTCTTC. This codes for CASRPLAGGRDEQFF.

The J gene is TRBJ1-2, the V gene TRBV9; no clear D. The CDR3 consists of 13 residues. The V gene's germline CDR1 is SGDLS and CDR2 YYNGEE. Trimming took off 0 bases at V and 6 bases at J, with 9 bases between the two ends. The CDR3 sequence: CASSVGGGDGYTF. As DNA, the CDR3 is TGTGCCAGCAGCGTAGGAGGTGGAGATGGCTACACCTTC.

The chain has TRBV9 and TRBJ2-1; D is uncertain. The CDR3 runs 13 residues. Germline CDR1 reads SGDLS; CDR2 reads YYNGEE. Between the trimmed V and J ends, which lost 2 bases and 0 bases, there was a span of 3 bases. CDR3 nucleotides: TGTGCCAGCAGCGTCTACTCCTACAATGAGCAGTTCTTC. Its protein product is CASSVYSYNEQFF.

CDR3 in amino acids: CASSQGLSVETQYF. CDR3 coding DNA: TGCGCCAGCAGCCAAGGACTGTCTGTAGAGACCCAGTACTTC. The chain couples TRBV4-1 to TRBJ2-5; D gene ambiguous. Trimming took off 1 base at V and 4 bases at J, with 10 bases between the two ends. CDR1 MGHRA and CDR2 YSYEKL come from the germline V gene. The CDR3 is 14 amino acids.

The chain joins TRBV7-2 to TRBJ2-2; 7 bases agree with TRBD2. Germline CDR1 and CDR2: SGHTA and FQGNSA. V dropped 2 bases and J dropped 2; count of bases not matched to a gene: 5. This CDR3 has 16 amino acids. The chain's CDR3 is CASSLNQRGNTGELFF. CDR3 bases: TGTGCCAGCAGCTTAAACCAGCGGGGCAACACCGGGGAGCTGTTTTTT. Full variable domain (missing parts from reference TRBV7-2 and TRBJ2-2): GAGVSQSPSNKVTEKGKDVELRCDPISGHTALYWYRQSLGQGLEFLIYFQGNSAPDKSGLPSDRFSAERTGGSVSTLTIQRTQQEDSAVYLCASSLNQRGNTGELFFGEGSRLTVL.

V gene TRBV12-5 combines with J gene TRBJ1-2; the match to TRBD1 covers 9 bases. V trimming: 0 bases; J trimming: 6 bases; junction bases outside the gene matches: 8. The CDR3 loop spans 16 amino acids. CDR1 is LGHNT, CDR2 FRNRAP, per germline. The CDR3 DNA is TGTGCTAGTGGTTTGGTCCCGGGACAGGGCATAGATGGCTACACCTTC. This translates into CASGLVPGQGIDGYTF.

The V call is TRBV7-9, the J call TRBJ2-3; 10 bases fit TRBD2. The trim removed 4 bases at V and 4 bases at J, leaving 8 bases unmatched. The CDR3 runs 16 residues. Germline V gene sequence: CDR1 SEHNR, CDR2 FQNEAQ (reference sequence). The CDR3 DNA follows: TGTGCCAGCAGCTCGAGAGCGGGGGGGCAGGCAGATACGCAGTATTTT. Encoded protein: CASSSRAGGQADTQYF.

This chain connects TRBV6-5 to TRBJ2-7; 7 bases map to TRBD2. Germline CDR1 MNHEY, CDR2 SVGAGI. This CDR3 region has 13 residues. The V gene end was trimmed by 8 bases and the J gene end by 4 bases; junction bases not matched to a gene: 8. Written as DNA, the CDR3 is TGTGCCAGCGGGCGAGAGCGGGATTACGAGCAGTACTTC. It is translated as CASGRERDYEQYF.

The chain links TRBV6-5 to TRBJ1-2; TRBD1 matches at 7 bases. V lost 8 bases, J lost 0 bases, and 6 bases stayed unmatched. Germline V gene lookup returns CDR1 MNHEY and CDR2 SVGAGI. The CDR3 totals 14 residues. CDR3: CASAGTDSNYGYTF. The CDR3 DNA is TGTGCCAGCGCCGGGACAGATTCTAACTATGGCTACACCTTC.

The CDR3 loop is CAITRQGGETQYF. CDR3 DNA: TGTGCCATCACCCGACAGGGAGGAGAGACCCAGTACTTC. The V gene is TRBV10-3, the J gene TRBJ2-5, with D maybe TRBD1 (7 bases). The germline V gene has CDR1 ENHRY and CDR2 SYGVKD. The CDR3 loop spans 13 amino acids. V was cut by 7 bases and J by 4 bases, with 13 bases left in between.

The genes are TRBV29-1 and TRBJ2-1, with D unclear. Germline lookup yields CDR1 SQVTM and CDR2 ANQGSEA. This CDR3 contains 12 residues. V was trimmed by 6 bases and J by 2 bases, leaving 8 bases between them. CDR3 bases: TGCAGCGTAACATATACCTACAATGAGCAGTTCTTC. Residues: CSVTYTYNEQFF.

This chain connects TRBV7-3 to TRBJ2-1, with TRBD2 matching over 12 bases. The CDR3 covers 15 residues. CDR1 is SGHTA and CDR2 is FQGTGA in the germline V gene. V trimming: 5 bases; J trimming: 4 bases; junction bases outside the gene matches: 3. The DNA of the CDR3 is TGTGCCAGCAGCCCGACTAGCGGGGGATACAATGAGCAGTTCTTC. It translates to CASSPTSGGYNEQFF.

This chain links TRBV3-1 (or the pseudogene TRBV3-2) with TRBJ2-1; D unclear. The CDR3 loop spans 11 amino acids. The V end was cut by 6 bases, the J end by 4 bases, with 4 bases between. The germline V gene has CDR1 LGHDT and CDR2 YNNKEL (reference sequence). The CDR3 spells CASSLYNEQFF. The CDR3 nucleotides are TGTGCCAGCAGTCTATACAATGAGCAGTTCTTC.

This sequence joins TRBV5-4 and TRBJ1-1; TRBD1 might be the D (6 bases). Germline CDR1 is SGHNT and CDR2 is YYREEE (reference sequence). This CDR3 spans 16 amino acids. Trimming took 5 bases from V and 2 from J, leaving 19 bases between them. The CDR3 DNA follows: TGTGCCAGCAGACCTGGGGGAGGGGGAGTTAACACTGAAGCTTTCTTT. Translating it yields CASRPGGGGVNTEAFF.

V and J are TRBV5-4 and TRBJ1-6; D not certain. Germline V gene sequence: CDR1 SGHNT, CDR2 YYREEE (reference sequence). Trimming pared 2 bases from V and 6 bases from J, leaving 3 bases between. The CDR3 contains 12 residues. The CDR3 loop reads CASSLANSPLHF. The CDR3, as DNA: TGTGCCAGCAGCTTAGCTAATTCACCCCTCCACTTT.

The J gene is TRBJ2-1, the V gene TRBV10-3; D is unresolved. Trimming cost V 8 bases and J 7 bases, with 12 bases left between them. The CDR3 covers 12 residues. Per germline, CDR1 ENHRY and CDR2 SYGVKD. CDR3 sequence reads: CAIGPPENEQFF. CDR3 DNA: TGTGCCATCGGGCCTCCCGAGAATGAGCAGTTCTTC.

The chain couples TRBV7-2 to TRBJ2-2; D not resolved. Trimming cost V 5 bases and J 6 bases, with 10 bases left between them. The CDR3 totals 13 residues. The germline V gene has CDR1 SGHTA and CDR2 FQGNSA. The CDR3 nucleotides are TGTGCCAGCAGCGCTTCTACTTCCGGGGAGCTGTTTTTT. Translated: CASSASTSGELFF.

This chain uses TRBV19 with TRBJ2-7; the D gene is possibly TRBD2 (5 bases). V was cut by 6 bases and J by 4 bases, with 16 bases left in between. The CDR3 spans 14 residues. CDR1 is LNHDA, CDR2 SQIVND, per germline (reference sequence). The CDR3 DNA is TGTGCCAGTAGCGCTGCGGACGGACTGTACGAGCAGTACTTC. It encodes CASSAADGLYEQYF.

This chain links TRBV27 with TRBJ1-5; 7 bases align to TRBD1. CDR1 and CDR2 from the germline V gene are MNHEY and SMNVEV (reference sequence). Losses at the gene ends were 6 bases for V and 11 bases for J; bases not matched to a gene: 10. There are 13 residues in the CDR3. CDR3 DNA sequence: TGTGCCAGCAGCCCTGACAGGGAATCTGCCCAGCATTTT. It is translated as CASSPDRESAQHF.